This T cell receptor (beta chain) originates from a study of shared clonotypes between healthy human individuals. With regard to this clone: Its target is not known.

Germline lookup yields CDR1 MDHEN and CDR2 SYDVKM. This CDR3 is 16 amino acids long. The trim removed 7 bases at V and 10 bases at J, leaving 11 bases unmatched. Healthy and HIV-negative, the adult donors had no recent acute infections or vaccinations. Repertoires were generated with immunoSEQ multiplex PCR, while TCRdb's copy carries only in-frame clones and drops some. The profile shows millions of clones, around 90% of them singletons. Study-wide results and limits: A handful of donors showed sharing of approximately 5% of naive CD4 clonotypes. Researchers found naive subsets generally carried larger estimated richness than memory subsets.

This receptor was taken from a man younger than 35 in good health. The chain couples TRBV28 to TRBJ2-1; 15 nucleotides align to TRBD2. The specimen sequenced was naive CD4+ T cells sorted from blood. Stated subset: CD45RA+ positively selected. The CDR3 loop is CASTSAGTSGRREQFF. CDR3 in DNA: TGTGCCAGCACCTCAGCCGGGACTAGCGGGAGGCGGGAGCAGTTCTTC.